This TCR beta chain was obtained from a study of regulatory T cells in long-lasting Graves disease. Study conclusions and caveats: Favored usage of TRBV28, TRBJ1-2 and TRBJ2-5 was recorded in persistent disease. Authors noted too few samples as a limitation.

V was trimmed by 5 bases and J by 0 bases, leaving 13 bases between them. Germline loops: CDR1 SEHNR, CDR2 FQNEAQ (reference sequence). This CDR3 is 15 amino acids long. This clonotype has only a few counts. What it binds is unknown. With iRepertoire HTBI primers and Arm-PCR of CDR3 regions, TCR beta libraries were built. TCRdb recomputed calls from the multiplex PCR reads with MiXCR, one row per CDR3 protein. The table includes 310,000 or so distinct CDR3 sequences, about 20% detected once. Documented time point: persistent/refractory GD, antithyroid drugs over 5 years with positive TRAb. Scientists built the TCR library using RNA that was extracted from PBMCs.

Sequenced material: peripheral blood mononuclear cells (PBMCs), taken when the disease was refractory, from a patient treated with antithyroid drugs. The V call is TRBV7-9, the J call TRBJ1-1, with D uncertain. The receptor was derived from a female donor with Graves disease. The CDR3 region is CASSKATLMNTEAFF. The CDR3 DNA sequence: TGTGCCAGCAGCAAGGCGACACTTATGAACACTGAAGCTTTCTTT. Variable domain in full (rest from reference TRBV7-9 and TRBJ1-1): DTGVSQNPRHKITKRGQNVTFRCDPISEHNRLYWYRQTLGQGPEFLTYFQNEAQLEKSRLLSDRFSAERPKGSFSTLEIQRTEQGDSAMYLCASSKATLMNTEAFFGQGTRLTVV.